The 7 T cell receptor beta chains below were found in one sample sequenced in a study of tumor-infiltrating lymphocytes in primary liver carcinoma. RNA was extracted from whole blood without cell sorting, alongside germline DNA. Making TCR beta cDNA involved roughly 0.55 ug total RNA and a constant-region primer. A slightly modified ARM-PCR protocol with three nested multiplex PCR rounds produced these TCR beta libraries. The first two PCR rounds used TRBV1-TRBV30 primers with a Cbeta primer, approximately 9 cycles each. A single record per CDR3 protein comes from TCRdb applying MiXCR to the multiplex PCR reads. The data hold 310,000 or so distinct CDR3 sequences, with around 50% observed a single time. Sequenced input: peripheral blood. The receptors here all came from a young woman with primary liver carcinoma and hepatitis B virus infection.

V usage is TRBV11-2 and J usage is TRBJ2-5, with D unresolved. The CDR3 loop spans 16 amino acids. CDR1 and CDR2 (germline): SGHAT, FQNNGV. V dropped 1 base and J dropped 0 bases, with 12 bases sitting between them. The CDR3 region has the DNA TGTGCCAGCAGCTTAGTTGTAGCAGGTAACCAAGAGACCCAGTACTTC. It is translated as CASSLVVAGNQETQYF.

This chain joins TRBV11-2 and TRBJ2-6; D is undetermined. Germline V CDR1 and CDR2: SGHAT, FQNNGV. This CDR3 comprises 13 residues. The ends were cut back, 7 bases at V and 5 bases at J, with 9 bases in the middle. CDR3 in amino acids: CASNSVWANVLTF. In nucleotides, the CDR3 is TGTGCCAGCAACTCCGTCTGGGCCAACGTCCTGACTTTC.

This clonotype was counted at least ten times. The rearrangement joins TRBV29-1 to TRBJ2-5; possible D gene TRBD2, 7 bases. Germline V lookup: CDR1 SQVTM, CDR2 ANQGSEA. The CDR3 extends over 10 amino acids. Trimming took off 7 bases at V and 6 bases at J, with 9 bases between the two ends. CDR3 amino acids: CSAGGQTQYF. As DNA, the CDR3 is TGCAGCGCCGGGGGGCAGACCCAGTACTTC.

As to this clonotype: Its ends do not fully match the called genes, so a read error is possible. CDR3 in amino acids: CASSSGWNQPQHF. In nucleotides, the CDR3 is TGTGCTAGCAGCTCTGGATGGAATCAGCCCCAGCATTTT. The J gene is TRBJ1-5, the V gene TRBV11-2, with no clear D. CDR3 size: 13 residues. Germline V gives CDR1 SGHAT, CDR2 FQNNGV.

The chain uses TRBV11-2 and TRBJ2-1; no definite D call. The germline V and J ends were trimmed by 0 bases and 6 bases, with 3 bases remaining between them. Per germline, CDR1 SGHAT and CDR2 FQNNGV. CDR3 length: 12 amino acids. CDR3 nucleotide sequence: TGTGCCAGCAGCTTAGAGTGCAATGAGCAGTTCTTC. Protein: CASSLECNEQFF.

This clonotype was detected many times. This chain joins TRBV6-2 or TRBV6-3 and TRBJ2-5, with 7 bases matching TRBD1. Per germline, CDR1 MNHEY and CDR2 SVGEGT. Trimming at V came to 6 bases and at J to 5 bases, leaving 18 bases not matched to a gene. There are 17 residues in the CDR3. The CDR3 coding sequence is TGTGCCAGCAGCTTTAACCCCCGGACAGGCGGCGGGGAGACCCAGTACTTC. Its translation is CASSFNPRTGGGETQYF.

The chain is built from TRBV5-4 and TRBJ1-2, with 10 bases matching TRBD1. Germline V gives CDR1 SGHNT, CDR2 YYREEE (reference sequence). V was clipped by 4 bases and J by 7 bases; unmatched bases: 1. The CDR3 extends over 12 amino acids. The CDR3 sequence: CASSGDRGGYTF. CDR3 bases: TGTGCCAGCAGCGGGGACAGGGGTGGCTACACCTTC.